The subject of this entry is one T cell receptor (beta chain). Its antigen remains undetermined. Base quality data are lacking; no much larger clone is found one base away. The cysteine opens and the phenylalanine closes a CDR3 of 14 amino acids. Just CDR3 DNA is preserved here, 42 bases in frame from base 1. CDR1 and CDR2, per the germline V gene, are SGHTA and FQGNSA. Trimming removed 3 bases from V and 11 bases from J, leaving 17 bases between the germline ends. TCRbeta CDR3 regions were amplified from genomic DNA using the immunoSEQ Assay, a bias-controlled multiplex PCR. For the original study's pipeline: Within the assay, amplification of reference gene primers was used to estimate how many nucleated cells each sample contained. Sequence reads were collapsed and filtered to measure the absolute abundance of every unique TCRbeta CDR3 rearrangement. For each sample, productive Simpson clonality was calculated as the square root of Simpson's diversity index over productive rearrangements. TCRdb retrieved this table from immuneACCESS and kept in-frame rearrangements only. Not all clones are present; in checked studies, unresolved V genes account for under half, and no reason is known for the remainder. The V and J calls and clone size come from that table; D and trimming were worked out from the DNA. The sample table holds 240,000 or so clones, of which approximately 86% were seen once. Jointly, the top ten make up approximately 6.8% of the sample.

The data derive from a study of blood T cell repertoires in COVID-19 (dated by TCRdb to 2018 to 2020). Study-level background: Collaborator samples came from the United States, Italy and Spain and covered acute and convalescent phases of COVID-19. The material from the prospective study consisted of cDNA or gDNA derived from T cells, B-cell-depleted T cells, or PBMCs. The dataset comprised deeply sampled blood TCRbeta repertoires from subjects exposed to, actively infected with, or recovered from COVID-19. The repertoires were released in a freely available public database meant as a resource for research on the immune response to SARS-CoV-2. The samples were drawn from the first 160 participants of the ongoing ImmuneRACE study and from over 950 subjects provided by 6 global collaborators. A de-identified subject ID, COVID-19 status, age in years and sex were almost always included in the sample metadata. Where available, HLA class I and class II types were obtained from metadata supplied by the sample provider rather than from assay-based typing. Paper-wide results and their limitations: The amount of clinical and demographic metadata varied by source and participant and was provided uncurated.

Collaborating institutions collected whole blood in K2EDTA tubes following their own protocols. For TCRbeta analysis, collaborator samples were shipped as frozen whole blood, as isolated PBMCs, or as DNA extracted from either sample type. The sequenced sample consisted of peripheral blood. This TCR was recovered from a woman in her 70s with active or convalescent COVID-19. The chain joins TRBV7-2 to TRBJ1-5; TRBD1 might be the D gene, on 5 matching bases. The DNA sequence reads TGTGCCAGCAGCTTGGGGGGGAGACTGGGGACCCAGCATTTT. Its protein reads: CASSLGGRLGTQHF.